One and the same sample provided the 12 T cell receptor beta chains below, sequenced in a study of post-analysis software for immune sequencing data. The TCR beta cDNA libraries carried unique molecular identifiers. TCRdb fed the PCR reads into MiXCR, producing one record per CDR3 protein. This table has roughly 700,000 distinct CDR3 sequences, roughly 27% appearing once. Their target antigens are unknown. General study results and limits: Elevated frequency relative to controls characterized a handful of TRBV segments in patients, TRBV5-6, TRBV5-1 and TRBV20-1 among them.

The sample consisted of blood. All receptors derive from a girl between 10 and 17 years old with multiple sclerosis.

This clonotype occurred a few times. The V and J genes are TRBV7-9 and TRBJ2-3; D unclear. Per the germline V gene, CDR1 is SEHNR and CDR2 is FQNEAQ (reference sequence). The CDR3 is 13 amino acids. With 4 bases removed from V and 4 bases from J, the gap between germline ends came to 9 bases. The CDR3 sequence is CASSSQVADTQYF. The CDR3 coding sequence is TGTGCCAGCAGCTCGCAGGTTGCAGATACGCAGTATTTT.

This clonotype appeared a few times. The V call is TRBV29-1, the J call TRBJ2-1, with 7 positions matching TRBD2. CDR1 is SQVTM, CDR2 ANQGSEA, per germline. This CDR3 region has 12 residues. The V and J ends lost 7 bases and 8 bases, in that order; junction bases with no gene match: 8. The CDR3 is CSAEGGWDEQFF. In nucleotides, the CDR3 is TGCAGCGCCGAGGGAGGGTGGGATGAGCAGTTCTTC.

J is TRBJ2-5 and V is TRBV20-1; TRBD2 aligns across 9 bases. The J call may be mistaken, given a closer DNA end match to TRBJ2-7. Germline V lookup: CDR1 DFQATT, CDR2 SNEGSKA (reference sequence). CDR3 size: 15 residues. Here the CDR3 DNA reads TGCAGTGCTAGGATTAGCGGGAGTGAAAGGGGCGAGCAGTACTTC. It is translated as CSARISGSERGEQYF.

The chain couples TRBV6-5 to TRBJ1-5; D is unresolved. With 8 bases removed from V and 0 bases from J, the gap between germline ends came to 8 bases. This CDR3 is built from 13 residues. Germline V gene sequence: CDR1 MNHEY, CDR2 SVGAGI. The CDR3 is CASGSDSNQPQHF. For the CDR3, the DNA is TGTGCCAGCGGGTCAGATAGCAATCAGCCCCAGCATTTT.

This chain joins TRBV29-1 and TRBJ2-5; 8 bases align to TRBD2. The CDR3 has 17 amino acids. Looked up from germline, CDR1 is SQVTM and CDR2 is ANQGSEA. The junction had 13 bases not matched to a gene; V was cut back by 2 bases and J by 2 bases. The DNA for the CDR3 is TGCAGCGTTGAATTAGCGGGATGGGTTATGGGACAAGAGACCCAGTACTTC. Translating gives CSVELAGWVMGQETQYF.

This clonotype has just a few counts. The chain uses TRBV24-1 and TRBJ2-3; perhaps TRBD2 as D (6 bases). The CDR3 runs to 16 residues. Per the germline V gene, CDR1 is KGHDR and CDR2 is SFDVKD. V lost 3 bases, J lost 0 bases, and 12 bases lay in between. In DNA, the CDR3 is TGTGCCACCAGTGATGAATCTAGCGTCAGCACAGATACGCAGTATTTT. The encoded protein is CATSDESSVSTDTQYF.

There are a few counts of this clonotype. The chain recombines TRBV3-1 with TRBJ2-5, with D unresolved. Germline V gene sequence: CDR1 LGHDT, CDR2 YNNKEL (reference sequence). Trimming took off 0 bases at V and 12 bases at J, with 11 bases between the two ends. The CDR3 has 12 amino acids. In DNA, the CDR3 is TGTGCCAGCAGCCAAGATAGGGCCCGCAAGTACTTC. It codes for CASSQDRARKYF.

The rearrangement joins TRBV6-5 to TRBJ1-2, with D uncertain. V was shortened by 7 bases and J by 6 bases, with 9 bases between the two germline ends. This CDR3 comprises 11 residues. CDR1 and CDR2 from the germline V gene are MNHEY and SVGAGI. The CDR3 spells CASTGIDGYTF. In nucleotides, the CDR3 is TGTGCCAGCACTGGGATTGATGGCTACACCTTC.

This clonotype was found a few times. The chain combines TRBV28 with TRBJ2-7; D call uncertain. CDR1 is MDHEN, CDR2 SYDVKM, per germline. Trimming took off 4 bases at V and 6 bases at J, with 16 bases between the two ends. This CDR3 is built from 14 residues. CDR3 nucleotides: TGTGCCAGCAGTTCGATGGGTCGAGGTCCCGAGCAGTACTTC. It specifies CASSSMGRGPEQYF.

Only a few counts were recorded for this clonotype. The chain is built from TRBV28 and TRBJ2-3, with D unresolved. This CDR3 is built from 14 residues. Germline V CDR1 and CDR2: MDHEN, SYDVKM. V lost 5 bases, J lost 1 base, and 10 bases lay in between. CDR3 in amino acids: CASSLHSGTDTQYF. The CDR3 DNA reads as TGTGCCAGCAGTCTTCACTCGGGCACAGATACGCAGTATTTT. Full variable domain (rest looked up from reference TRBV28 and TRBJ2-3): DVKVTQSSRYLVKRTGEKVFLECVQDMDHENMFWYRQDPGLGLRLIYFSYDVKMKEKGDIPEGYSVSREKKERFSLILESASTNQTSMYLCASSLHSGTDTQYFGPGTRLTVL.

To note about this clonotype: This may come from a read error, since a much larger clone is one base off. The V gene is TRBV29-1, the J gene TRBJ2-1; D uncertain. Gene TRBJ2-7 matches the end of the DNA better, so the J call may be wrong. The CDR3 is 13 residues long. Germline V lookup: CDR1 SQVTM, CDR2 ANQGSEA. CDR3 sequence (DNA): TGCAGCGGGACGACATACTCCTACAATGAGCAGTACTTC. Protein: CSGTTYSYNEQYF.

Here the CDR3 DNA reads TGTGCCAGCAGCGCTCGGCCTAACTTAAATCAGCCCCAGCATTTT. This sequence encodes CASSARPNLNQPQHF. This chain joins TRBV7-2 and TRBJ1-5; D is unclear. In germline, CDR1 is SGHTA, CDR2 FQGNSA. CDR3 length: 15 amino acids. V lost 5 bases to trimming and J lost 4 bases, with 15 bases between them.